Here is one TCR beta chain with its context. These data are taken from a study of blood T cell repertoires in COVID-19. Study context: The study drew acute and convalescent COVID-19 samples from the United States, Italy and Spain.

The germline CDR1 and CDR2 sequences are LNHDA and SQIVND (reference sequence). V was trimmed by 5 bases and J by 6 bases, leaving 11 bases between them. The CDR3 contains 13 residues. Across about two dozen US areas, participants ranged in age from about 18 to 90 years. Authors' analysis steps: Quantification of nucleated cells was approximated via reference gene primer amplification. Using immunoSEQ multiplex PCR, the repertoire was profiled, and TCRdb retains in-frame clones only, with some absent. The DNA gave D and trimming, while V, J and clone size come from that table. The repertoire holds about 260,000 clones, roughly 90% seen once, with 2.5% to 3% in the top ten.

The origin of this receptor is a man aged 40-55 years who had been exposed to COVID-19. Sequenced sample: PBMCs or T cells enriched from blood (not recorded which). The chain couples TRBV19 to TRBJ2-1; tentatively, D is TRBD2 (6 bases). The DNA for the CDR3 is TGTGCCAGTAGTGGTTCCGGGGGCAATGAGCAGTTCTTC. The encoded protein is CASSGSGGNEQFF.